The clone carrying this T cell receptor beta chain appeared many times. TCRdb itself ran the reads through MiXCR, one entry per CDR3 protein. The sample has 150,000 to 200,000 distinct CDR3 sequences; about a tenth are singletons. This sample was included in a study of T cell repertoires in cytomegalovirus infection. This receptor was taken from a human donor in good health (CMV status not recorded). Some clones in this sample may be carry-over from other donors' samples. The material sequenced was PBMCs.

CDR3 region: CASNLPPGDTQYF. In DNA, the CDR3 is TGTGCCAGCAACCTACCGCCCGGGGATACGCAGTATTTT. The V call is TRBV12-3 or TRBV12-4, the J call TRBJ2-3; D call uncertain. V lost 7 bases to trimming and J lost 6 bases, with 14 bases between them. This CDR3 spans 13 amino acids.